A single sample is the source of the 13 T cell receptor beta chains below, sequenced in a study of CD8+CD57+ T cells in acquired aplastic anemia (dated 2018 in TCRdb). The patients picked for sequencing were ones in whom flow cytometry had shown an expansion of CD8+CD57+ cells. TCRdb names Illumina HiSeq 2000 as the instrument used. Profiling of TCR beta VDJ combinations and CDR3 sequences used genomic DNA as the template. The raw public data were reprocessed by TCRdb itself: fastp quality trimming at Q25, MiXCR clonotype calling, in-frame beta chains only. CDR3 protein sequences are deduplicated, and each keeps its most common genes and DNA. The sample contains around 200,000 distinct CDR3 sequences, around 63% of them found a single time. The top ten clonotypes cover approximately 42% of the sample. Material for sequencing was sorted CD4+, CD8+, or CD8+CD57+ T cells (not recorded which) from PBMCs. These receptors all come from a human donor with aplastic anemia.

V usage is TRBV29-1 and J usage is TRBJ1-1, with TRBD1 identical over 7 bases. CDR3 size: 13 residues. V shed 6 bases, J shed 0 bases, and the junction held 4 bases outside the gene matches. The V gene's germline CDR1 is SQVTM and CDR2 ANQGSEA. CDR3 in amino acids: CSVSGTVNTEAFF. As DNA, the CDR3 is TGCAGCGTGAGCGGGACAGTGAACACTGAAGCTTTCTTT.

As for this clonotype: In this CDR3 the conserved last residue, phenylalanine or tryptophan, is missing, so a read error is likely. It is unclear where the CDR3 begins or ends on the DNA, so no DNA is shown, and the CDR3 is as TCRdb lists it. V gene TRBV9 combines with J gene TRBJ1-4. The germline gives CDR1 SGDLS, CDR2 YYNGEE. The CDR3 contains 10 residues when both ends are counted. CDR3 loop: CASRRLDSNY.

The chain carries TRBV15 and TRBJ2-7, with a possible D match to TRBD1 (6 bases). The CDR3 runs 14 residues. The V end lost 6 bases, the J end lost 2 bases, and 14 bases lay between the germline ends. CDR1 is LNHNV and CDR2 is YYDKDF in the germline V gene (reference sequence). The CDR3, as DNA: TGTGCCACCAGTAGTATTGGGACAACCTACGAGCAGTACTTC. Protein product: CATSSIGTTYEQYF. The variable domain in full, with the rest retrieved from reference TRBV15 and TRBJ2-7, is DAMVIQNPRYQVTQFGKPVTLSCSQTLNHNVMYWYQQKSSQAPKLLFHYYDKDFNNEADTPDNFQSRRPNTSFCFLDIRSPGLGDTAMYLCATSSIGTTYEQYFGPGTRLTVT.

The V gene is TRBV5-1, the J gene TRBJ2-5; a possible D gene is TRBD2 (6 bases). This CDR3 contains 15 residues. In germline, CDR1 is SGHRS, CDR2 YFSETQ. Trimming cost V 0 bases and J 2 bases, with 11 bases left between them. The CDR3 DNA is TGCGCCAGCAGCTTGGCCCCGGGGACTCAAGAGACCCAGTACTTC. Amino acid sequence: CASSLAPGTQETQYF.

DNA of the CDR3: TGCGCCAGCAGACCCGATCCGAACACTGAAGCTTTCTTT. It specifies CASRPDPNTEAFF. The chain couples TRBV10-1 to TRBJ1-1; the D is unclear. V gave up 6 bases and J gave up 1 base, with 9 bases separating them. This CDR3 comprises 13 residues. The germline V gene has CDR1 WNHNN and CDR2 SYGVQD (reference sequence).

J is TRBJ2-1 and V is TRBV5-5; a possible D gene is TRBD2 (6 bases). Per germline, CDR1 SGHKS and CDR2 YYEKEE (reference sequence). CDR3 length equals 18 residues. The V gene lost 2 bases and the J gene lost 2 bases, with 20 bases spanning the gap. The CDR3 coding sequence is TGTGCCAGCAGCTTAGGGGACTTGGCGGGGCCACCCTACAATGAGCAGTTCTTC. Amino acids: CASSLGDLAGPPYNEQFF.

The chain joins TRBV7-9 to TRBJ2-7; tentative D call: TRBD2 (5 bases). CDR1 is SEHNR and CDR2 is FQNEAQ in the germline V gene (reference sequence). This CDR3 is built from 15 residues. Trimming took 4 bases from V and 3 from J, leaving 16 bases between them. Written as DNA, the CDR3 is TGTGCCAGCAGCTCCGGGGTAGGTGAGGGCTACGAGCAGTACTTC. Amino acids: CASSSGVGEGYEQYF. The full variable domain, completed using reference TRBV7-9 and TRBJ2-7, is DTGVSQNPRHKITKRGQNVTFRCDPISEHNRLYWYRQTLGQGPEFLTYFQNEAQLEKSRLLSDRFSAERPKGSFSTLEIQRTEQGDSAMYLCASSSGVGEGYEQYFGPGTRLTVT.

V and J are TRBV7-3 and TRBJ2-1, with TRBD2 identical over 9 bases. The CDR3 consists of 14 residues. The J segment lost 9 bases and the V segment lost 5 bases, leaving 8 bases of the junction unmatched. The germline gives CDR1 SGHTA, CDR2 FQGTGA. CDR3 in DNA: TGTGCCAGCAGCCCAGTACTAGCGGGTGGTGAGCAGTTCTTC. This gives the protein CASSPVLAGGEQFF.

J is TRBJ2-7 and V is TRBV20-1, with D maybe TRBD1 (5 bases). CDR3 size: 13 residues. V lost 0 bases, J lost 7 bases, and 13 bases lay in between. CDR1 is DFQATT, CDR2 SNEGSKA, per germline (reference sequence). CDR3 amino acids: CSARDSRTPEQYF. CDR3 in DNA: TGCAGTGCTAGAGATTCCAGGACACCAGAGCAGTACTTC.

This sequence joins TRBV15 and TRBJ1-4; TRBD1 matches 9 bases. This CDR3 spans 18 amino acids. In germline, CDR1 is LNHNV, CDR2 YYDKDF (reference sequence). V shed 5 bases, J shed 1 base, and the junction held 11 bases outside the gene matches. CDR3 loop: CATSAYPGQGITNEKLFF. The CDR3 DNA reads TGTGCCACCAGCGCTTACCCGGGACAGGGCATAACTAATGAAAAACTGTTTTTT.

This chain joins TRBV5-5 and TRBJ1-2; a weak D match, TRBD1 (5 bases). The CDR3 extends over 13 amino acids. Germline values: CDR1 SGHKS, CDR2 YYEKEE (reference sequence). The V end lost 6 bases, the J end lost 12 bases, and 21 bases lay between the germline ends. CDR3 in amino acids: CASTQGTGSGNTF. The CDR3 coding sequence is TGTGCCAGCACCCAGGGTACGGGCTCTGGAAACACCTTC.

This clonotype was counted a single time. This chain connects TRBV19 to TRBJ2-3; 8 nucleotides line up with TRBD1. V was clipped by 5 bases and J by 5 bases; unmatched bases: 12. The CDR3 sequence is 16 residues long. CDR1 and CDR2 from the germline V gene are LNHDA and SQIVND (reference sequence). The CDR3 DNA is TGTGCCAGTAGTCCCCTGGGGACAGGACCGGGAGATACGCAGTATTTT. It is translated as CASSPLGTGPGDTQYF.

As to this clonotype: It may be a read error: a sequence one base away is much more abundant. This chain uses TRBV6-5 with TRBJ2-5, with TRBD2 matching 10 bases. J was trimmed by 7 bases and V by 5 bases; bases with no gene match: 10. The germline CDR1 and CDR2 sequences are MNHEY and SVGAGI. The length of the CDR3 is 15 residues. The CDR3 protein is CASSPSAGGPGTQYF. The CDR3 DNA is TGTGCCAGCAGTCCCTCAGCGGGGGGGCCGGGGACCCAGTACTTC.